These 9 T cell receptor beta chains were sequenced from one sample in a study of blood T cell repertoires in COVID-19. Data came from immunoSEQ multiplex PCR; TCRdb stores just in-frame clones and leaves some out. Among approximately 70,000 clones listed, more than 75% were seen once. The sample was peripheral blood. The receptors come from a human donor in a cohort sampled during active COVID-19.

CDR3 loop: CASSRTVGGEKLFF. The CDR3 DNA reads as TGCGCCAGCAGCCGGACGGTCGGGGGTGAAAAACTGTTTTTT. This rearrangement joins TRBV4-1 to TRBJ1-4; TRBD1 might be the D (5 bases). Per the germline V gene, CDR1 is MGHRA and CDR2 is YSYEKL. CDR3 length equals 14 residues. Trimming stripped 4 bases from V and 7 bases from J, with 13 bases between.

The rearrangement links TRBV5-1 to TRBJ2-7; 7 bases match TRBD2. The V segment lost 0 bases and the J segment 3 bases; nucleotides outside the gene matches: 9. In germline, CDR1 is SGHRS, CDR2 YFSETQ. CDR3 size: 16 residues. CDR3 protein: CASSLVSWRGNYEQYF. The CDR3 bases are TGCGCCAGCAGCTTGGTGTCCTGGCGGGGGAACTACGAGCAGTACTTC. Together with reference TRBV5-1 and TRBJ2-7, the CDR3 gives the full variable domain: KAGVTQTPRYLIKTRGQQVTLSCSPISGHRSVSWYQQTPGQGLQFLFEYFSETQRNKGNFPGRFSGRQFSNSRSEMNVSTLELGDSALYLCASSLVSWRGNYEQYFGPGTRLTVT.

This chain joins TRBV6-2 or TRBV6-3 and TRBJ1-2; 7 bases agree with TRBD1. The CDR3 totals 13 residues. Germline V CDR1 and CDR2: MNHEY, SVGEGT. Trimming took 2 bases from V and 4 from J; bases not matched to a gene: 1. DNA of the CDR3: TGTGCCAGCAGTTACCGGGACAGCTATGGCTACACCTTC. As protein: CASSYRDSYGYTF.

The gene calls are TRBV5-5 and TRBJ2-7; 10 bases align to TRBD1. The CDR3 is 14 amino acids. From germline, CDR1 is SGHKS and CDR2 YYEKEE (reference sequence). V was pared by 5 bases and J by 2 bases, with 4 bases of the junction left unmatched. CDR3 sequence: CASSWTGGAYEQYF. The CDR3 DNA follows: TGTGCCAGCAGTTGGACAGGGGGGGCCTACGAGCAGTACTTC.

The V call is TRBV7-2, the J call TRBJ1-5, with D perhaps matching TRBD1 (6 bases). V dropped 2 bases and J dropped 6 bases, with 17 bases sitting between them. Germline values: CDR1 SGHTA, CDR2 FQGNSA. The CDR3 has 16 amino acids. As DNA, the CDR3 is TGTGCCAGCAGCTTAACGGGGTACAGGGTAGGTCAGCCCCAGCATTTT. This sequence encodes CASSLTGYRVGQPQHF.

The chain joins TRBV10-2 to TRBJ1-2, with 11 bases identical to TRBD1. Trimming at V came to 6 bases and at J to 6 bases, leaving 6 bases not matched to a gene. Germline V gene sequence: CDR1 WSHSY, CDR2 SAAADI. The CDR3 loop spans 14 amino acids. CDR3 sequence reads: CASRMDRGQDGYTF. CDR3 coding DNA: TGCGCCAGCAGGATGGACAGGGGGCAGGATGGCTACACCTTC.

This chain joins TRBV19 and TRBJ1-2; D remains unclear. Germline CDR1 LNHDA, CDR2 SQIVND (reference sequence). V lost 1 base to trimming and J lost 1 base, with 19 bases between them. CDR3 length: 18 amino acids. Written as DNA, the CDR3 is TGTGCCAGTAGTATAGGGCTGGGAGGAGTCGCGTATAACTATGGCTACACCTTC. Amino acids: CASSIGLGGVAYNYGYTF.

This clone was observed a handful of times. The V gene is TRBV7-9, the J gene TRBJ2-7, with 9 bases fitting TRBD1. Germline CDR1 and CDR2: SEHNR and FQNEAQ (reference sequence). Losses at the gene ends were 5 bases for V and 2 bases for J; bases not matched to a gene: 7. This CDR3 contains 15 residues. CDR3 protein: CASSPGTGYTYEQYF. The CDR3 region has the DNA TGTGCCAGCAGCCCCGGGACAGGGTACACCTACGAGCAGTACTTC.

V gene TRBV4-1 combines with J gene TRBJ2-5; 7 bases are a match to TRBD1. The CDR3 has 15 residues. Trimming took 4 bases from V and 1 from J; bases not matched to a gene: 6. CDR1 is MGHRA, CDR2 YSYEKL, per germline. CDR3 nucleotide sequence: TGCGCCAGCAGCCCTATAAGGGGGCCCCAAGAGACCCAGTACTTC. Translating it yields CASSPIRGPQETQYF.